The clone carrying this T cell receptor beta chain has at least ten counts. These data come from a study of neurological immune-mediated disorders. The sample's time point: technical triplicate 3. It was from 2 million PBMCs stored at -80 C that the unsorted libraries were obtained. The V and J ends lost 0 bases and 0 bases respectively, with 7 bases between them. This CDR3 has 15 amino acids. Germline CDR1 LNHNV, CDR2 YYDKDF (reference sequence). TCRdb used MiXCR to reprocess the 5' RACE reads, holding one entry per CDR3 protein. The profile shows around 47,000 distinct CDR3 sequences, 20% to 25% of them singletons.

The receptor comes from a man in his 60s with HTLV-1-associated myelopathy (HAM/TSP). Sequenced material: PBMCs. The gene calls are TRBV15 and TRBJ2-3; perhaps TRBD2 as D (5 bases). CDR3 in DNA: TGTGCCACCAGCAGAGATGGAGGCAGCACAGATACGCAGTATTTT. Protein sequence: CATSRDGGSTDTQYF.